This entry is about one T cell receptor beta chain. Its antigen remains unknown. This CDR3 contains 14 residues. Germline CDR1 ENHRY, CDR2 SYGVKD. Trimming cost V 8 bases and J 3 bases, with 13 bases left between them. TCRdb keeps only in-frame clones here, not all; method: immunoSEQ multiplex PCR. The table lists some 30,000 clones, roughly 80% of them singletons. The data belong to a study of T cells in narcolepsy. Broader study findings: Reportedly, autoreactive clonotypes were serially detected in patients' blood but not controls'.

Sequencing was performed on memory (CD45RA-) CD4+ T cells from blood. This clonotype originated in a human donor in good health. The chain carries TRBV10-3 and TRBJ2-2, with D perhaps assigned TRBD1 or TRBD2 (6 bases each). CDR3 DNA sequence: TGTGCCATCCGTCGGGGGCTGGACACCGGGGAGCTGTTTTTT. Residues: CAIRRGLDTGELFF.